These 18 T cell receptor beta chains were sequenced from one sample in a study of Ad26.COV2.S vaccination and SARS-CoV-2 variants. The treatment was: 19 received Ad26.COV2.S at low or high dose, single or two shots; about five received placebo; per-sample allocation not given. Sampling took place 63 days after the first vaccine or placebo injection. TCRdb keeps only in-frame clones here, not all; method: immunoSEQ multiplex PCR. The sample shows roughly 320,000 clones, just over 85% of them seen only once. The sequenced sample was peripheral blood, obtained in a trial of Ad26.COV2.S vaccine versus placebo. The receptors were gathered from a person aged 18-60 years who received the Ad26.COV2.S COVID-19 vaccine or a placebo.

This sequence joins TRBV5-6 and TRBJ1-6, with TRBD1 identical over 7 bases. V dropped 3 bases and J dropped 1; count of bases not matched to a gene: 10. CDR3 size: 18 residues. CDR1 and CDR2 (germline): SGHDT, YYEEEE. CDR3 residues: CASSSTGRAKSYNSPLHF. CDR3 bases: TGTGCCAGCAGCTCGACAGGGAGAGCGAAGTCCTATAATTCACCCCTCCACTTT.

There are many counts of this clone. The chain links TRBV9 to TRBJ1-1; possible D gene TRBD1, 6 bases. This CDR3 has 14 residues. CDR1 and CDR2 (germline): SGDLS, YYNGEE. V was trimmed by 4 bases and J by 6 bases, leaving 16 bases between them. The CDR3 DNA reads TGTGCCAGCAGCCCCCGGGACACAGGATCTGAAGCTTTCTTT. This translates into CASSPRDTGSEAFF.

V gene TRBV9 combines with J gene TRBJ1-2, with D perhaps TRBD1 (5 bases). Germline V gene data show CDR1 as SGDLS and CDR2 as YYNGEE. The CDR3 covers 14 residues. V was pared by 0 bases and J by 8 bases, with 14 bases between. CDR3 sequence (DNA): TGTGCCAGCAGCGTAGGGGACCATAATTCGGGCTACACCTTC. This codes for CASSVGDHNSGYTF.

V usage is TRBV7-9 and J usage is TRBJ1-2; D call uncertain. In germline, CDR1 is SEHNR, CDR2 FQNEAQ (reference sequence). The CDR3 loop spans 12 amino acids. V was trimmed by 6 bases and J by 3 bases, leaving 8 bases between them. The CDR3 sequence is CASRPAHYGYTF. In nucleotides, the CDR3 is TGTGCCAGCAGACCTGCCCACTATGGCTACACCTTC. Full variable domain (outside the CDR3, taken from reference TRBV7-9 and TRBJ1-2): DTGVSQNPRHKITKRGQNVTFRCDPISEHNRLYWYRQTLGQGPEFLTYFQNEAQLEKSRLLSDRFSAERPKGSFSTLEIQRTEQGDSAMYLCASRPAHYGYTFGSGTRLTVV.

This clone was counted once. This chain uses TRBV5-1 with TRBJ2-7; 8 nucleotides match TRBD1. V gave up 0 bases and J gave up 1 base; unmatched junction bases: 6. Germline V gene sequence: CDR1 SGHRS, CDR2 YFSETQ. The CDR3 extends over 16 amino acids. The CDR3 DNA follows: TGCGCCAGCAGCTTGGTGAGGACAGGGAAATCCTACGAGCAGTACTTC. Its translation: CASSLVRTGKSYEQYF.

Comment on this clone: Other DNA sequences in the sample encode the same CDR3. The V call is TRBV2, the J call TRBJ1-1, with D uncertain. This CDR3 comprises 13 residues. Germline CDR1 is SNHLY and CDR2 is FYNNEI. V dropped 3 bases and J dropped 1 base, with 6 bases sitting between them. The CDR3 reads CASSELENTEAFF. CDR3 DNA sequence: TGTGCCAGCAGTGAGTTGGAGAACACTGAAGCTTTCTTT. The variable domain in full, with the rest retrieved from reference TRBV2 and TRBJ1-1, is EPEVTQTPSHQVTQMGQEVILRCVPISNHLYFYWYRQILGQKVEFLVSFYNNEISEKSEIFDDQFSVERPDGSNFTLKIRSTKLEDSAMYFCASSELENTEAFFGQGTRLTVV.

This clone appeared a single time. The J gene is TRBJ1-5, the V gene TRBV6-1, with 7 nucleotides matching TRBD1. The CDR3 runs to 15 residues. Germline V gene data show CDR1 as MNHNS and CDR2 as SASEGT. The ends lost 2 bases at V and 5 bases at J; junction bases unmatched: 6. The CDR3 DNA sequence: TGTGCCAGCAGTGAAACTGACAGGGCGTATCAGCCCCAGCATTTT. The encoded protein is CASSETDRAYQPQHF.

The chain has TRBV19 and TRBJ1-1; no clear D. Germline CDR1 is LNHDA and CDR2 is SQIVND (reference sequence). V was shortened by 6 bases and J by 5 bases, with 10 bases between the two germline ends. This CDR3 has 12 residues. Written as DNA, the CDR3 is TGTGCCAGTAGCCGTATAGCGACTGAAGCTTTCTTT. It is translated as CASSRIATEAFF.

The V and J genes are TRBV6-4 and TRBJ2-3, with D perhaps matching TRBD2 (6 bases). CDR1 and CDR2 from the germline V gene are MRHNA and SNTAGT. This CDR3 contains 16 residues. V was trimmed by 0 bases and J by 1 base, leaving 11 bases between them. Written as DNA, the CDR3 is TGTGCCAGCAGTGACTCAACAGGAGGGGGCACAGATACGCAGTATTTT. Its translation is CASSDSTGGGTDTQYF.

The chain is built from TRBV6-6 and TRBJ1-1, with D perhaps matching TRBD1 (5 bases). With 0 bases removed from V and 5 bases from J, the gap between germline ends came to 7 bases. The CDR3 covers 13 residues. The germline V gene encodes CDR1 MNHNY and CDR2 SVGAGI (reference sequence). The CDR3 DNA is TGTGCCAGCAGTTACTCAGGGGCAACTGAAGCTTTCTTT. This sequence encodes CASSYSGATEAFF.

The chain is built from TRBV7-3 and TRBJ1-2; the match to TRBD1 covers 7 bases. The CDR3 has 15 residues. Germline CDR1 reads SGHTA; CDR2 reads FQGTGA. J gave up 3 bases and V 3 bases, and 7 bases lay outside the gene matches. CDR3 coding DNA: TGTGCCAGCAGCTTGACCGGGACAGCCGACTATGGCTACACCTTC. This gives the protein CASSLTGTADYGYTF. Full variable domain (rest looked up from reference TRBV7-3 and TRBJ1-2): GAGVSQTPSNKVTEKGKYVELRCDPISGHTALYWYRQSLGQGPEFLIYFQGTGAADDSGLPNDRFFAVRPEGSVSTLKIQRTERGDSAVYLCASSLTGTADYGYTFGSGTRLTVV.

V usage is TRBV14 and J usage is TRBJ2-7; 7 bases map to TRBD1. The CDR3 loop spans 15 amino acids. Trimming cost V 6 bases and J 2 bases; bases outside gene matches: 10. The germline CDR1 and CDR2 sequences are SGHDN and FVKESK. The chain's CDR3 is CASSIWGTEAYEQYF. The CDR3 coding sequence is TGTGCCAGCAGTATCTGGGGGACAGAAGCCTACGAGCAGTACTTC.

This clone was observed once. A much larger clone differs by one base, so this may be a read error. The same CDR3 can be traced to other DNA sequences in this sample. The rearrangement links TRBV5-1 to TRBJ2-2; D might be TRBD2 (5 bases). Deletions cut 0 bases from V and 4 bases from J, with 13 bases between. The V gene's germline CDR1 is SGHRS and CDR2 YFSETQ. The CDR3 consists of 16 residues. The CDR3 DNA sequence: TGCGCCAGCAGCTTGGACGGGGTAAGCGGCACCGGGGAGCTGTTTTTT. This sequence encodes CASSLDGVSGTGELFF.

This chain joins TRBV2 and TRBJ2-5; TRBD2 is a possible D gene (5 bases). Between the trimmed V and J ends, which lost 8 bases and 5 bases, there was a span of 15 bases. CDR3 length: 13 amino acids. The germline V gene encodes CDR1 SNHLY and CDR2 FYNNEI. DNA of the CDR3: TGTGCCAGCTATGTGAGGGTTGGGGAGACCCAGTACTTC. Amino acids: CASYVRVGETQYF.

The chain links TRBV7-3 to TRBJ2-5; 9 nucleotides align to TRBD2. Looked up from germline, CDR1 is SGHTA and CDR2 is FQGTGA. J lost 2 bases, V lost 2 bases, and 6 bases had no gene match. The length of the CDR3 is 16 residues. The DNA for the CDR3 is TGTGCCAGCAGCTTAGGGCCTAGCGGGGATCAAGAGACCCAGTACTTC. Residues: CASSLGPSGDQETQYF. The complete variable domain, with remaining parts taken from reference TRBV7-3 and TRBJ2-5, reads GAGVSQTPSNKVTEKGKYVELRCDPISGHTALYWYRQSLGQGPEFLIYFQGTGAADDSGLPNDRFFAVRPEGSVSTLKIQRTERGDSAVYLCASSLGPSGDQETQYFGPGTRLLVL.

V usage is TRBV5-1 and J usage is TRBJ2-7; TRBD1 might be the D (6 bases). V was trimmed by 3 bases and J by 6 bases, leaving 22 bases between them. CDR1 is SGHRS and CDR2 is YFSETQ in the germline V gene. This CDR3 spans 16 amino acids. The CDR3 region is CASSSPEGQRAGEQYF. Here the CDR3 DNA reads TGCGCCAGCAGCTCGCCCGAAGGACAGAGGGCCGGCGAGCAGTACTTC.

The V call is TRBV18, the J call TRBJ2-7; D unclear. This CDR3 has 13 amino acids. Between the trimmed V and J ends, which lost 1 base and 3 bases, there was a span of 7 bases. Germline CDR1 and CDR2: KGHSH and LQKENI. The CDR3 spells CASSPQRNYEQYF. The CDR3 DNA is TGTGCCAGCTCACCACAAAGGAACTACGAGCAGTACTTC.

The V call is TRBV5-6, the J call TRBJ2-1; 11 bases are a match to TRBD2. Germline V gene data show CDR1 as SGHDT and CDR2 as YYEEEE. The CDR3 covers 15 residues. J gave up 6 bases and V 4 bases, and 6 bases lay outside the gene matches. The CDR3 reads CASSPLGTSGNEQFF. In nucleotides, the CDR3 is TGTGCCAGCAGCCCCCTGGGGACTAGCGGCAATGAGCAGTTCTTC. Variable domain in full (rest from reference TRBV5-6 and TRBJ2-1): DAGVTQSPTHLIKTRGQQVTLRCSPKSGHDTVSWYQQALGQGPQFIFQYYEEEERQRGNFPDRFSGHQFPNYSSELNVNALLLGDSALYLCASSPLGTSGNEQFFGPGTRLTVL.